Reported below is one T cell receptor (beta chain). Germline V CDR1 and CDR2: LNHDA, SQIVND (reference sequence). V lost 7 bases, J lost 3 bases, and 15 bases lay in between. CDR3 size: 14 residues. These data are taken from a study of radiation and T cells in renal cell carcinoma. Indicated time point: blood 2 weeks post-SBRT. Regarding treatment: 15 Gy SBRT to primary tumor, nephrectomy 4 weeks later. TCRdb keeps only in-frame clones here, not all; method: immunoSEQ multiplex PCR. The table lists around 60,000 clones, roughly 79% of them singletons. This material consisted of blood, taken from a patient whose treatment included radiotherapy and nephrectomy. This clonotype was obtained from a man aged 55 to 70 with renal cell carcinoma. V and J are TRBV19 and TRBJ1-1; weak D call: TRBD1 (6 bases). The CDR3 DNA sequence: TGTGCCAGTAACTCCTTGGGGGGCGACACTGAAGCTTTCTTT. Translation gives CASNSLGGDTEAFF.